This T cell receptor (beta chain) was identified in a study of identifying expanded T cells in peripheral blood. General observations from the study: Approximately 1.1 clones differed between technical replicates, versus about 15 and 19 over time.

Sequenced by immunoSEQ multiplex PCR; TCRdb stores in-frame clones only, minus some. The top ten clones hold less than 20% of a sample with 100,000 or so clones, 85% to 90% of them seen once. For this clone: Its antigen is unidentified.

The germline V gene encodes CDR1 SGHRS and CDR2 YFSETQ. Trimming left V 5 bases short and J 2 bases short, with 15 bases between. This CDR3 has 15 amino acids. The chain is built from TRBV5-1 and TRBJ2-3; D possibly corresponds to TRBD2 (7 bases). The receptor was derived from a person aged 18 to 75 in good health. Sequencing used blood. CDR3 in amino acids: CASRLWGGLTDTQYF. The CDR3 DNA reads as TGCGCCAGCAGACTATGGGGGGGGCTCACAGATACGCAGTATTTT.